The source of this T cell receptor (beta chain) is a study of cytomegalovirus exposure and HLA in healthy donors. Points from the study as a whole: Usually a TCR sequence was rare, but some public TCRs were found in many donors. A later analysis showed HLA-associated TCR beta chains outstripping equally common others in clonal expansion. The study put about 180 TCR beta chains on its list as cytomegalovirus-associated.

The germline CDR1 and CDR2 sequences are ENHRY and SYGVKD. The J segment lost 8 bases and the V segment lost 0 bases, leaving 4 bases of the junction unmatched. This CDR3 has 14 residues. This clone was seen only a few times. Its target is unknown. 60 Vbeta and 13 Jbeta primers were used in PCR. The table came from immunoSEQ multiplex PCR; TCRdb's copy has only in-frame clones and leaves some out. Among under 150,000 clones, 55% to 65% were seen once, and the ten largest hold roughly 10%. This sequence joins TRBV10-3 and TRBJ1-1; 9 bases agree with TRBD1. Sequencing input: PBMCs. The receptor's source is a woman in her thirties or forties in good health and CMV-seropositive. The CDR3 here is CAISESTGGGEAFF. CDR3 in DNA: TGTGCCATCAGTGAGTCCACAGGGGGCGGAGAAGCTTTCTTT.